Following are 11 T cell receptor beta chains from one sample sequenced in a study of blood T cell repertoires in COVID-19. Sequencing was performed with immunoSEQ multiplex PCR; in TCRdb, only in-frame clones are kept and a portion is missing. The repertoire holds 300,000 to 350,000 clones, with 88% as singletons. Sequencing was done on a sample of PBMCs or T cells enriched from blood (not recorded which). Every receptor here comes from a woman aged 25-40 years who had been exposed to COVID-19.

This clone was detected once. The gene calls are TRBV3-1 (or the pseudogene TRBV3-2) and TRBJ1-3; possibly TRBD1 for D (5 bases). CDR3 length: 15 residues. Germline V gives CDR1 LGHDT, CDR2 YNNKEL (reference sequence). V was cut by 0 bases and J by 2 bases, with 8 bases left in between. This chain's CDR3 is CASSQEGGTGNTIYF. The CDR3, as DNA: TGTGCCAGCAGCCAAGAGGGGGGAACTGGAAACACCATATATTTT.

This chain connects TRBV20-1 to TRBJ2-7, with 9 bases fitting TRBD2. Germline-derived CDR1 and CDR2 are DFQATT and SNEGSKA (reference sequence). J lost 1 base, V lost 3 bases, and 10 bases had no gene match. The CDR3 is 16 amino acids. In nucleotides, the CDR3 is TGCAGTGCTAGTGATATAGGTAGCGGGGGATCCTACGAGCAGTACTTC. Translating it yields CSASDIGSGGSYEQYF.

The V call is TRBV5-1, the J call TRBJ1-1; D not resolved. V was cut by 4 bases and J by 0 bases, with 16 bases left in between. The CDR3 contains 16 residues. CDR1 is SGHRS, CDR2 YFSETQ, per germline. The CDR3 protein is CASSLTMGAMNTEAFF. In DNA form, the CDR3 reads TGCGCCAGCAGCCTTACCATGGGAGCCATGAACACTGAAGCTTTCTTT.

The chain couples TRBV24-1 to TRBJ1-1, with D maybe TRBD1 (6 bases). Germline V CDR1 and CDR2: KGHDR, SFDVKD. The CDR3 loop spans 16 amino acids. Trimming stripped 4 bases from V and 3 bases from J, with 17 bases between. This CDR3 reads CATSDHEGGRDTEAFF. The CDR3 bases are TGTGCCACCAGTGACCATGAAGGGGGAAGGGACACTGAAGCTTTCTTT.

The chain joins TRBV19 to TRBJ1-4; D is perhaps TRBD1 (5 bases). V was clipped by 2 bases and J by 6 bases, with 10 bases between them. Germline V gene lookup returns CDR1 LNHDA and CDR2 SQIVND (reference sequence). This CDR3 is 14 amino acids long. The CDR3 protein is CASSIRGNHEKLFF. CDR3 nucleotide sequence: TGTGCCAGTAGTATAAGGGGAAACCATGAAAAACTGTTTTTT.

V usage is TRBV2 and J usage is TRBJ2-7, with 12 bases aligning to TRBD2. This CDR3 is 15 amino acids long. CDR1 SNHLY and CDR2 FYNNEI come from the germline V gene. The junction had 6 bases not matched to a gene; V was cut back by 4 bases and J by 5 bases. The CDR3 is CASSGLAGVPDEQYF. In DNA, the CDR3 is TGTGCCAGCAGTGGACTAGCGGGAGTCCCGGACGAGCAGTACTTC.

V is TRBV2 and J is TRBJ1-1, with no clear D. Trimming cost V 4 bases and J 0 bases, with 9 bases left between them. From germline, CDR1 is SNHLY and CDR2 FYNNEI. The CDR3 extends over 14 amino acids. CDR3 sequence: CASSVREMNTEAFF. The CDR3 bases are TGTGCCAGCAGTGTGAGGGAGATGAACACTGAAGCTTTCTTT.

J is TRBJ1-4 and V is TRBV6-5; 7 nucleotides match TRBD1. CDR1 is MNHEY and CDR2 is SVGAGI in the germline V gene. After removal of 5 bases from V and 3 bases from J, the junction contained 6 bases not matched to a gene. The CDR3 is 15 residues long. The CDR3 DNA is TGTGCCAGCAGTCCCGACAGGGCTGCTAATGAAAAACTGTTTTTT. Protein product: CASSPDRAANEKLFF.

The V and J genes are TRBV29-1 and TRBJ1-3; TRBD1 might be the D (6 bases). V lost 4 bases and J 0 bases, leaving 13 bases between the germline ends. Germline V lookup: CDR1 SQVTM, CDR2 ANQGSEA. The CDR3 extends over 15 amino acids. The CDR3 region has the DNA TGCAGCGTTGCAGGAGGACAGATCTCTGGAAACACCATATATTTT. Protein: CSVAGGQISGNTIYF.

The V gene is TRBV28, the J gene TRBJ2-7; 10 bases are shared with TRBD2. V shed 5 bases and J 2 bases; nucleotides not matched to a gene: 9. This CDR3 has 16 amino acids. In germline, CDR1 is MDHEN, CDR2 SYDVKM. The CDR3 loop is CASSLDTSGTTYEQYF. CDR3 nucleotides: TGTGCCAGCAGTCTGGATACTAGCGGGACGACCTACGAGCAGTACTTC.

The chain combines TRBV27 with TRBJ1-2; possibly TRBD1 for D (5 bases). The germline gives CDR1 MNHEY, CDR2 SMNVEV (reference sequence). Between the trimmed V and J ends, which lost 0 bases and 3 bases, there was a span of 11 bases. The CDR3 is 15 residues long. The CDR3 region is CASSLSRGFDYGYTF. CDR3 DNA: TGTGCCAGCAGTTTATCGCGGGGGTTTGACTATGGCTACACCTTC.